This is a list of T cell receptor beta chains from one sample in a study of breast tumors, draining lymph nodes, adjacent tissues. TCRdb ran MiXCR on the multiplex PCR reads and lists one entry per CDR3 protein. The sample records about 180,000 distinct CDR3 sequences, 30% to 35% being singletons. The sequenced sample consisted of axillary lymph node tissue. These receptors were taken from a female donor with breast cancer. Some clones in this sample may be carry-over from other donors' samples. CDR3s include the opening cysteine and the closing phenylalanine or tryptophan. D genes are given only for firm matches. Some rows have no size entry. The others give once, few or many, or a class for an expanded clone.

CDR3nt,CDR3aa,abundance,d_gene,v_gene,j_gene
TGTGCCAGCAGTGAAAACACAGGGGGCCAGCCCCAGCATTTT,CASSENTGGQPQHF,many,TRBD1,TRBV6-1,TRBJ1-5
TGTGCCAGCAGGTCGGGACAGGGTAATTCACCCCTCCACTTT,CASRSGQGNSPLHF,NA,TRBD1,TRBV6-6,TRBJ1-6
TGCGCCAGCAGCTTGTTGGGCAACGCCGATAGTCCGTATAGGAGTTCACCCCTCCACTTT,CASSLLGNADSPYRSSPLHF,many,NA,TRBV5-1,TRBJ1-6
TGTGCCACCAGGGGACAGGGGTACAATGAGCAGTTCTTC,CATRGQGYNEQFF,NA,TRBD1,TRBV24-1,TRBJ2-1
TGTGCCAGTAGTATGGACAGACTTTTGGATACGCAGTATTTT,CASSMDRLLDTQYF,many,NA,TRBV19,TRBJ2-3
TGCAGTGCTAGTCGGGGGGTCACAGATACGCAGTATTTT,CSASRGVTDTQYF,NA,TRBD2,TRBV20-1,TRBJ2-3
TGTGCCAGCAGCGAGAGTCCGGGACAGGGGGCGACTAATGAAAAACTGTTTTTT,CASSESPGQGATNEKLFF,many,TRBD1,TRBV9,TRBJ1-4
TGCAGTGCCAAAAGGGACAGCAGCAATCAGCCCCAGCATTTT,CSAKRDSSNQPQHF,many,TRBD1,TRBV20-1,TRBJ1-5
TGTGCCAGCAGCCAGACAGGGGCCTCCTACGAGCAGTACTTC,CASSQTGASYEQYF,NA,TRBD1,TRBV3-1,TRBJ2-7
TGTGCCAGCAGCTCCCTAACAGGAGGATTAAAAGAGACCCAGTACTTC,CASSSLTGGLKETQYF,many,NA,TRBV7-8,TRBJ2-5
TGCAGTGCCTTGAATTCGGACAGGGGGTTAGCCAAAAACATTCAGTACTTC,CSALNSDRGLAKNIQYF,NA,TRBD1,TRBV20-1,TRBJ2-4
TGTGCCAGCAGCTTAGTAGCAAAGGGCGATACGCAGTATTTT,CASSLVAKGDTQYF,many,NA,TRBV7-8,TRBJ2-3
TGTGCCATACAGCCACAGGAATCCTACGAGCAGTACTTC,CAIQPQESYEQYF,many,NA,TRBV10-3,TRBJ2-7
TGTGCCAGCAGTCCACAGAATACGAACACTGAAGCTTTCTTT,CASSPQNTNTEAFF,NA,NA,TRBV12-3/TRBV12-4,TRBJ1-1
TGTGCCAGCCTGGGGAGCTATGGCTACACCTTC,CASLGSYGYTF,many,NA,TRBV2,TRBJ1-2
TGTGCCAGCAGCTTAGAGGGCCCCGTTGGGTCACCCCTCCACTTT,CASSLEGPVGSPLHF,many,NA,TRBV7-2,TRBJ1-6
TGTGCCAGTAGTGATGGGATTCTATACTACGAGCAGTACTTC,CASSDGILYYEQYF,many,NA,TRBV19,TRBJ2-7
TGTGCCAGCAAGAACGGGGTCCGGTTTGAAAAACTGTTTTTT,CASKNGVRFEKLFF,few,NA,TRBV6-1,TRBJ1-4
TGTGCCAGCAGGTCGGGCTATGGCTACACCTTC,CASRSGYGYTF,NA,NA,TRBV28,TRBJ1-2
TGCAGTGCTAGATTACTAGCGGTCAAGAGGGCAGGACACCGCGATTCACCCCTCCACTTT,CSARLLAVKRAGHRDSPLHF,NA,NA,TRBV20-1,TRBJ1-6
TGTGCCAGCAGTCCAACAGGGGGCTCTGGAAACACCATATATTTT,CASSPTGGSGNTIYF,many,TRBD1,TRBV12-3/TRBV12-4,TRBJ1-3
TGTGCCAGCAGCCGACAGGGGATGCACGAGCATTTT,CASSRQGMHEHF,few,TRBD1,TRBV12-3/TRBV12-4,TRBJ1-5
TGTGCCAGCAGCGAACAGGGTCGCACTGAAGCTTTCTTT,CASSEQGRTEAFF,NA,NA,TRBV27,TRBJ1-1
TGTGCCAGCAGCGTTAACACCGGGGAGCTGTTTTTT,CASSVNTGELFF,many,NA,TRBV9,TRBJ2-2
TGTGCCAGCAGCTTAGACAGGGGTGGCGGCTACACCATATATTTT,CASSLDRGGGYTIYF,NA,NA,TRBV11-2,TRBJ1-3
TGTGCCAGCAGCGCCCAGATACTAGCGGACCTTAAGAATGAGCAGTTCTTC,CASSAQILADLKNEQFF,NA,TRBD2,TRBV9,TRBJ2-1
TGCAGTGCTAGCTCCCAGGCCACTAGCTCCTATAATTCACCCCTCCACTTT,CSASSQATSSYNSPLHF,many,NA,TRBV20-1,TRBJ1-6
TGTGCCAGCAGCCCGACAGGGAGTTTCGGAAACACCATACATTTT,CASSPTGSFGNTIHF,NA,TRBD1,TRBV7-9,TRBJ1-3
TGTGCCAGCACGGACAATGGTCGGTACGAGCAGTACTTC,CASTDNGRYEQYF,many,NA,TRBV6-5,TRBJ2-7
TGTGCCACCAGCAGAGAGGGAAATCAGCCCCAGCATTTT,CATSREGNQPQHF,many,NA,TRBV15,TRBJ1-5
TGTGCCAGCAGCCCTGGCGCTTATACGCAGTATTTT,CASSPGAYTQYF,many,NA,TRBV7-9,TRBJ2-3
TGTGCCAGCAGCTCCTACGGACAGAAAGAGACCCAGTACTTC,CASSSYGQKETQYF,many,NA,TRBV7-2,TRBJ2-5
TGTGCCAGCAGTTTCTCCAGCGCAGATACGCAGTATTTT,CASSFSSADTQYF,NA,NA,TRBV12-3/TRBV12-4,TRBJ2-3
TGTGCCAGCAGCAAAGCGGGAGGCCACTTAGAAGAGCAGTACTTC,CASSKAGGHLEEQYF,many,TRBD2,TRBV7-3,TRBJ2-7
TGTGCCAGCTCACCACAGGGGGCGCTTTCGGGGAATAATTCACCCCTCCACTTT,CASSPQGALSGNNSPLHF,many,TRBD1,TRBV18,TRBJ1-6
TGTGCCAGCAGCCAAGATGGGGGTTACACAGATACGCAGTATTTT,CASSQDGGYTDTQYF,many,NA,TRBV3-1,TRBJ2-3
TGTGCCAGCAGTGACTGCCCTGACAGGGGCCTCTACGAGCAGTACTTC,CASSDCPDRGLYEQYF,NA,TRBD1,TRBV6-4,TRBJ2-7
TGTGCCATCAGTGAGTCCGGGTTCAGCACAGATACGCAGTATTTT,CAISESGFSTDTQYF,many,NA,TRBV10-3,TRBJ2-3
TGTGCCAGCAGCTCTAGCGGGCCGTACGAGCAGTACTTC,CASSSSGPYEQYF,many,TRBD2,TRBV7-6,TRBJ2-7
TGCAGTGCTGATAAACAGGGGGACGAGCAGTACTTC,CSADKQGDEQYF,many,TRBD1,TRBV20-1,TRBJ2-7
TGTGCCAGCAGTTTTCGCAGGGTGGGCTATGGCTACACCTTC,CASSFRRVGYGYTF,many,NA,TRBV12-3/TRBV12-4,TRBJ1-2
TGTGCCAGCGGCATAGGTGGCTACACCTTC,CASGIGGYTF,many,NA,TRBV12-3/TRBV12-4,TRBJ1-2
TGTGCCAGTAGTGCCTACCGGGCCAACACTGAAGCTTTCTTT,CASSAYRANTEAFF,NA,NA,TRBV19,TRBJ1-1
TGTGCCAGCAGCATCCGACAGGGAGATGAAAAACTGTTTTTT,CASSIRQGDEKLFF,NA,TRBD1,TRBV11-1,TRBJ1-4
TGCAGCGTGGGACAGGGGACACCATACAATGAGCAGTTCTTC,CSVGQGTPYNEQFF,many,TRBD1,TRBV29-1,TRBJ2-1
TGTGCCAGCAGCCAACAAAGCGGGGGCAATTCACCCCTCCACTTT,CASSQQSGGNSPLHF,NA,NA,TRBV3-1,TRBJ1-6
TGCAGTGCCCTCCGGGTAGCGGGGGGAAACCAAGAGACCCAGTACTTC,CSALRVAGGNQETQYF,many,TRBD2,TRBV20-1,TRBJ2-5
TGTGCCAGCAGTTCCATCGACAGGGATGGAGGCTACAATGAGCAGTTCTTC,CASSSIDRDGGYNEQFF,once,TRBD1,TRBV6-5,TRBJ2-1
TGTGCCAGTAGTATTCATAGGGGACTGGATGGCTACACCTTC,CASSIHRGLDGYTF,many,NA,TRBV19,TRBJ1-2
TGTGCCAGCAGCCCCTGGGACTCCCCCTCAGATACGCAGTATTTT,CASSPWDSPSDTQYF,few,NA,TRBV6-1,TRBJ2-3
TGTGCCAGCAGCTTAGGGGGGACAGGGGGCTACTATGGCTACACCTTC,CASSLGGTGGYYGYTF,NA,TRBD1,TRBV7-8,TRBJ1-2
TGCAGGGCAGGGGCCACAGGTACGCAGTATTTT,CRAGATGTQYF,NA,NA,TRBV20-1,TRBJ2-3
TGTGCCAGCCGAGAGGCGGTGCGGGGAGAGCAGTACTTC,CASREAVRGEQYF,many,NA,TRBV6-1,TRBJ2-7
TGTGCCAGTAGTAGGCGGAACACTGAAGCTTTCTTT,CASSRRNTEAFF,NA,NA,TRBV19,TRBJ1-1
TGTGCCAGCAGCTACGTGCGGGGGCAGGCAGATACGCAGTATTTT,CASSYVRGQADTQYF,NA,NA,TRBV7-2,TRBJ2-3
TGTGCCAGCAGCTTAATCGGCGGGGGGGCTCGAAACATTCAGTACTTC,CASSLIGGGARNIQYF,NA,TRBD2,TRBV11-3,TRBJ2-4
TGCAGTACTAGAGGGGGGGGCGGTCAGCCCCAGTATTTT,CSTRGGGGQPQYF,NA,NA,TRBV20-1,TRBJ2-3